These 2 T cell receptor beta chains came from one sample sequenced in a study of technical replicates of blood from a handful of donors. The protocol was immunoSEQ multiplex PCR, while the TCRdb copy is restricted to in-frame clones and leaves out a portion. The data show about 83,000 clones, approximately 97% seen once. Sequencing was carried out using T cells isolated from PBMCs. The receptors were gathered from a human donor in good health.

The chain links TRBV19 to TRBJ2-7; weak D call: TRBD2 (5 bases). V lost 2 bases and J 3 bases, leaving 11 bases between the germline ends. This CDR3 has 14 amino acids. Germline-derived CDR1 and CDR2 are LNHDA and SQIVND (reference sequence). CDR3 residues: CASSISGKLYEQYF. The CDR3 bases are TGTGCCAGTAGTATATCGGGAAAACTCTACGAGCAGTACTTC. Combining the CDR3 with reference TRBV19 and TRBJ2-7 gives the whole variable domain DGGITQSPKYLFRKEGQNVTLSCEQNLNHDAMYWYRQDPGQGLRLIYYSQIVNDFQKGDIAEGYSVSREKKESFPLTVTSAQKNPTAFYLCASSISGKLYEQYFGPGTRLTVT.

V gene TRBV30 combines with J gene TRBJ2-7; possibly TRBD1 for D (6 bases). This CDR3 comprises 11 residues. Trimming left V 2 bases short and J 9 bases short, with 11 bases between. CDR1 GTSNPN and CDR2 SVGIG come from the germline V gene (reference sequence). The CDR3 region is CAWSPQGTQYF. CDR3 bases: TGTGCCTGGAGTCCACAGGGAACGCAGTACTTC.